Sequencing of this T cell receptor beta chain was carried out in a study of cytomegalovirus exposure and HLA in healthy donors. General study points: About 90% or about 30% of the time was how often most TCR beta V segments were productive, according to an earlier analysis. From TCR beta sequences, most subjects' HLA-A and HLA-B alleles were reportedly predicted accurately. Trimming of TCR beta V- and J-genes showed a link, identified in a later analysis, to a missense DCLRE1C variant. Fewer N-insertions (relative to the roughly 720-donor mean) were reportedly seen in an Asian-associated ancestry cluster in a later analysis.

Trimming removed 3 bases from V and 2 bases from J, with 16 bases in between. The CDR3 extends over 16 amino acids. In germline, CDR1 is SGDLS, CDR2 YYNGEE. PCR employed 60 Vbeta and 13 Jbeta primers. The assay was immunoSEQ multiplex PCR, and TCRdb's table has in-frame clones only and misses some. The sample lists 90,000 to 120,000 clones; roughly 85% were seen once. Note on this clone: Antigen specificity is unknown.

This rearrangement joins TRBV9 to TRBJ2-3; TRBD2 might be the D (5 bases). The sequence came from a woman aged 40 to 50 in good health and CMV-seronegative. Sequencing was performed on PBMCs. CDR3 region: CASSAKGSLNTDTQYF. CDR3 nucleotide sequence: TGTGCCAGCAGCGCGAAAGGGAGCCTGAACACAGATACGCAGTATTTT. Drawing the rest from reference TRBV9 and TRBJ2-3, the complete variable domain is DSGVTQTPKHLITATGQRVTLRCSPRSGDLSVYWYQQSLDQGLQFLIQYYNGEERAKGNILERFSAQQFPDLHSELNLSSLELGDSALYFCASSAKGSLNTDTQYFGPGTRLTVL.